The 20 T cell receptor beta chains in this list originate from one sample, sequenced in a study of shared clonotypes between healthy human individuals. TCRdb's table, derived via immunoSEQ multiplex PCR, lists solely in-frame clones and lacks some. The sample yields more than 2 million clones, 85% to 95% seen once. Sequencing was carried out using naive CD4+ T cells sorted from blood. Documented subset: CD45RA+ positively selected. Every receptor here comes from a man in his late teens or twenties in good health.

The chain's CDR3 is CSVSLGRDQETQYF. In DNA form, the CDR3 reads TGCAGCGTTTCCCTAGGAAGGGACCAAGAGACCCAGTACTTC. This chain uses TRBV29-1 with TRBJ2-5; D unclear. The V gene lost 5 bases and the J gene lost 0 bases, with 13 bases spanning the gap. The CDR3 sequence is 14 residues long. Germline assignment: CDR1 SQVTM and CDR2 ANQGSEA.

V is TRBV15 and J is TRBJ2-3; 10 bases match TRBD2. The trim removed 0 bases at V and 5 bases at J, leaving 5 bases unmatched. This CDR3 is built from 16 residues. The germline V gene has CDR1 LNHNV and CDR2 YYDKDF (reference sequence). CDR3 bases: TGTGCCACCAGCAGAGAGGGACTAGCGAAGGGAGATACGCAGTATTTT. Amino acids: CATSREGLAKGDTQYF.

The chain recombines TRBV10-3 with TRBJ2-1, with D unresolved. Germline-derived CDR1 and CDR2 are ENHRY and SYGVKD. V gave up 2 bases and J gave up 7 bases, with 6 bases separating them. The CDR3 totals 12 residues. The CDR3 DNA follows: TGTGCCATCAGTGAGCGGGTTAATGAGCAGTTCTTC. Translated: CAISERVNEQFF.

This clone came up once. The sample holds other DNA sequences that translate to the same CDR3. The rearrangement joins TRBV5-1 to TRBJ2-3; no clear D. Germline V gene sequence: CDR1 SGHRS, CDR2 YFSETQ. This CDR3 has 12 amino acids. V was cut by 1 base and J by 5 bases, with 5 bases left in between. The CDR3 sequence is CASSLSLDTQYF. The DNA for the CDR3 is TGCGCCAGCAGCTTGTCCTTAGATACGCAGTATTTT. The full variable domain, its missing parts supplied by reference TRBV5-1 and TRBJ2-3, is KAGVTQTPRYLIKTRGQQVTLSCSPISGHRSVSWYQQTPGQGLQFLFEYFSETQRNKGNFPGRFSGRQFSNSRSEMNVSTLELGDSALYLCASSLSLDTQYFGPGTRLTVL.

This clone was recorded only once. The chain carries TRBV30 and TRBJ2-1; 12 nucleotides match TRBD2. The V segment lost 2 bases and the J segment 8 bases; nucleotides outside the gene matches: 13. This CDR3 spans 17 amino acids. Germline CDR1 and CDR2: GTSNPN and SVGIG (reference sequence). This chain's CDR3 is CAWSWTLLAGGPDEQFF. In DNA, the CDR3 is TGTGCCTGGAGTTGGACCTTGCTAGCGGGAGGGCCCGATGAGCAGTTCTTC. Based on the CDR3 plus reference TRBV30 and TRBJ2-1, the full variable domain is SQTIHQWPATLVQPVGSPLSLECTVEGTSNPNLYWYRQAAGRGLQLLFYSVGIGQISSEVPQNLSASRPQDRQFILSSKKLLLSDSGFYLCAWSWTLLAGGPDEQFFGPGTRLTVL.

The chain is built from TRBV2 and TRBJ1-1, with 7 bases that match TRBD1. Germline-derived CDR1 and CDR2 are SNHLY and FYNNEI. This CDR3 spans 16 amino acids. V shed 0 bases and J 0 bases; nucleotides not matched to a gene: 4. For the CDR3, the DNA is TGTGCCAGCAGTGAAGCGGGGACAGCGCTGAACACTGAAGCTTTCTTT. It yields the protein CASSEAGTALNTEAFF.

The chain uses TRBV19 and TRBJ2-2; no definite D call. Germline V gives CDR1 LNHDA, CDR2 SQIVND (reference sequence). This CDR3 comprises 14 residues. V lost 7 bases and J 0 bases, leaving 9 bases between the germline ends. CDR3 in DNA: TGTGCCAGTAAGAGTCACGCGAACACCGGGGAGCTGTTTTTT. Translated: CASKSHANTGELFF.

The genes are TRBV5-1 and TRBJ2-1, with a weak D call TRBD2 (6 bases). The CDR3 covers 15 residues. V dropped 4 bases and J dropped 1 base, with 12 bases sitting between them. Germline V gene sequence: CDR1 SGHRS, CDR2 YFSETQ. CDR3: CASSRDSPSYNEQFF. CDR3 DNA sequence: TGCGCCAGCAGCCGGGACTCCCCGTCCTACAATGAGCAGTTCTTC.

The chain couples TRBV19 to TRBJ1-4; D is unresolved. From germline, CDR1 is LNHDA and CDR2 SQIVND (reference sequence). V shed 7 bases and J shed 8 bases, with 14 bases lying between them. This CDR3 comprises 13 residues. The CDR3 coding sequence is TGTGCCAGTAAACTAGCCCAGACCGAAAAACTGTTTTTT. Amino acids: CASKLAQTEKLFF.

This chain connects TRBV28 to TRBJ2-5; possible D gene TRBD2, 6 bases. The length of the CDR3 is 17 residues. The ends were cut back, 6 bases at V and 5 bases at J, with 25 bases in the middle. Germline V gives CDR1 MDHEN, CDR2 SYDVKM. CDR3 DNA: TGTGCCAGCAGCTCACCCCTCTCGGGAGTGTTGGTGGAGACCCAGTACTTC. As protein: CASSSPLSGVLVETQYF.

The V and J genes are TRBV7-2 and TRBJ1-2; D is ambiguous. Germline V lookup: CDR1 SGHTA, CDR2 FQGNSA. V dropped 1 base and J dropped 2 bases, with 5 bases sitting between them. This CDR3 is 13 amino acids long. The CDR3 is CASSLDTNYGYTF. The CDR3, as DNA: TGTGCCAGCAGCTTAGATACCAACTATGGCTACACCTTC.

CDR3 region: CARREWNEQYF. CDR3 sequence (DNA): TGTGCCAGAAGAGAGTGGAACGAGCAGTACTTC. The chain links TRBV6-5 to TRBJ2-7; the D is unclear. CDR1 is MNHEY, CDR2 SVGAGI, per germline. The CDR3 is 11 residues long. V was shortened by 9 bases and J by 5 bases, with 11 bases between the two germline ends.

The rearrangement joins TRBV6-6 to TRBJ1-2, with TRBD1 as a possible D gene (5 bases). The CDR3 runs to 14 residues. The ends were cut back, 7 bases at V and 0 bases at J, with 12 bases in the middle. Germline lookup yields CDR1 MNHNY and CDR2 SVGAGI (reference sequence). As DNA, the CDR3 is TGTGCCAGCACCCCCGGCAGGGCTAACTATGGCTACACCTTC. Translating gives CASTPGRANYGYTF.

This chain links TRBV11-1 with TRBJ2-7; 7 bases match TRBD1. Trimming removed 5 bases from V and 8 bases from J; junction bases left unmatched: 6. CDR3 length equals 12 residues. CDR1 SGHAT and CDR2 FQDESV come from the germline V gene (reference sequence). In DNA form, the CDR3 reads TGTGCCAGCAGCCCGGCGACAGGGAAGCAGTACTTC. Translating it yields CASSPATGKQYF.

This clone was seen just once. The chain joins TRBV28 to TRBJ1-2; D remains ambiguous. Per germline, CDR1 MDHEN and CDR2 SYDVKM. The V gene lost 2 bases and the J gene lost 2 bases, with 9 bases spanning the gap. CDR3 length: 14 amino acids. The CDR3 nucleotides are TGTGCCAGCAGTTTAACGGTCACCAACTATGGCTACACCTTC. Protein product: CASSLTVTNYGYTF.

The chain's CDR3 is CASSYNDRPQETQYF. In DNA, the CDR3 is TGTGCCAGCAGTTACAACGACAGACCCCAAGAGACCCAGTACTTC. This rearrangement joins TRBV6-5 to TRBJ2-5, with D possibly TRBD1 on 5 matching bases. The CDR3 is made up of 15 amino acids. V lost 2 bases to trimming and J lost 1 base, with 11 bases between them. The germline CDR1 and CDR2 sequences are MNHEY and SVGAGI.

This chain links TRBV9 with TRBJ2-2, with D perhaps assigned TRBD1 or TRBD2 (5 bases each). V lost 4 bases and J lost 6, with 10 bases in between. Per the germline V gene, CDR1 is SGDLS and CDR2 is YYNGEE. The CDR3 sequence is 13 residues long. CDR3 loop: CASSTRGAGELFF. CDR3 coding DNA: TGTGCCAGCAGCACAAGAGGGGCCGGGGAGCTGTTTTTT. The full variable domain, with the rest looked up from reference TRBV9 and TRBJ2-2, is DSGVTQTPKHLITATGQRVTLRCSPRSGDLSVYWYQQSLDQGLQFLIQYYNGEERAKGNILERFSAQQFPDLHSELNLSSLELGDSALYFCASSTRGAGELFFGEGSRLTVL.

V usage is TRBV7-9 and J usage is TRBJ2-3; unclear D gene. The V gene's germline CDR1 is SEHNR and CDR2 FQNEAQ (reference sequence). V lost 5 bases to trimming and J lost 6 bases, with 15 bases between them. The CDR3 is 14 amino acids. CDR3 bases: TGTGCCAGCAGCCCGTTATCCCCGGCCGATACGCAGTATTTT. As protein: CASSPLSPADTQYF.

The chain joins TRBV20-1 to TRBJ2-7; no clear D. The CDR3 consists of 10 residues. V was clipped by 4 bases and J by 3 bases, with 4 bases between them. The V gene's germline CDR1 is DFQATT and CDR2 SNEGSKA (reference sequence). The CDR3 DNA follows: TGCAGTGCTACAGACTACGAGCAGTACTTC. Amino acids: CSATDYEQYF.

The V gene is TRBV25-1, the J gene TRBJ1-1; D unresolved. CDR3 size: 15 residues. Germline-derived CDR1 and CDR2 are MGHDK and SYGVNS. Between the trimmed V and J ends, which lost 6 bases and 0 bases, there was a span of 14 bases. CDR3 sequence (DNA): TGTGCCAGCAGAGACGGCGAGGTCATGAACACTGAAGCTTTCTTT. Translating gives CASRDGEVMNTEAFF.